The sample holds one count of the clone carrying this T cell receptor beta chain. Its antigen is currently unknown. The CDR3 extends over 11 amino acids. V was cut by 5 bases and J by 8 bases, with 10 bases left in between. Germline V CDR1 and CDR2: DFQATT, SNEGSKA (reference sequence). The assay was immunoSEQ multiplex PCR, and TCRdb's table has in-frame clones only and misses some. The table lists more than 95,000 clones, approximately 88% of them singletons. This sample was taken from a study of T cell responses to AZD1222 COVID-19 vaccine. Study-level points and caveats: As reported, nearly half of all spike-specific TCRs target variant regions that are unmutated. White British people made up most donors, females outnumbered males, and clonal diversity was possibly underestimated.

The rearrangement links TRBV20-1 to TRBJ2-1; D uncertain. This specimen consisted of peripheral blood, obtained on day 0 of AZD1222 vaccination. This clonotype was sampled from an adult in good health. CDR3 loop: CSAPVVDEQFF. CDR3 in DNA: TGCAGTGCTCCGGTCGTGGATGAGCAGTTCTTC.